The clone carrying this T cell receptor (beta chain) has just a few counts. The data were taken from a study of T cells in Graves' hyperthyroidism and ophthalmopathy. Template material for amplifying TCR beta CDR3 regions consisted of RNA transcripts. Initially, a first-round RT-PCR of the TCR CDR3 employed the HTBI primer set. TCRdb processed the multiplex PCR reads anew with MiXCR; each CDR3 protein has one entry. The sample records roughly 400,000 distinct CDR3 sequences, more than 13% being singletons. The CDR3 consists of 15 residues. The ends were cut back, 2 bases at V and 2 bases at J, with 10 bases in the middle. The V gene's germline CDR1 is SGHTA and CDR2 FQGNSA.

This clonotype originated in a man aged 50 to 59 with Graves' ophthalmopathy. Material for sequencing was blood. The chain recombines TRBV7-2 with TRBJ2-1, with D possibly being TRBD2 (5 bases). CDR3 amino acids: CASSLFAGTYNEQFF. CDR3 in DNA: TGTGCCAGCAGCTTATTTGCGGGTACCTACAATGAGCAGTTCTTC.